A selection of T cell receptor beta chains follows, all from one sample in a study of blood T cell repertoires in COVID-19. Method: immunoSEQ multiplex PCR; TCRdb's copy keeps in-frame clones and lacks some. The data show around 200,000 clones, with roughly 89% seen just once and around 10% held by the top ten. Material: PBMCs or T cells enriched from blood (not recorded which). These receptors were taken from a man younger than 35 with acute COVID-19. CDR3s include the opening cysteine and the closing phenylalanine or tryptophan. Each record gives: CDR3 protein, CDR3 DNA, J gene, V gene, D gene, clone size. A D gene is named only where the DNA matches it firmly. Clone size appears in some rows only: once, few, many, or a class for an expanded clone.

CDR3 protein: CASGGGNYYGYTF
CDR3 DNA: TGTGCCAGCGGGGGGGGTAATTACTATGGCTACACCTTC
J gene: TRBJ1-2
V gene: TRBV7-9
D gene: NA
clone size: NA

CDR3 protein: CASTPGREDRVNTGELFF
CDR3 DNA: TGTGCCAGCACCCCGGGACGCGAGGACAGGGTTAACACCGGGGAGCTGTTTTTT
J gene: TRBJ2-2
V gene: TRBV2
D gene: TRBD1
clone size: NA

CDR3 protein: CASSWRPGTGLEKLFF
CDR3 DNA: TGTGCCAGCAGTTGGCGACCCGGGACAGGTCTTGAAAAACTGTTTTTT
J gene: TRBJ1-4
V gene: TRBV6-5
D gene: TRBD1
clone size: NA

CDR3 protein: CASSSDGYGYTF
CDR3 DNA: TGTGCCAGCAGCTCAGACGGCTATGGCTACACCTTC
J gene: TRBJ1-2
V gene: TRBV11-2
D gene: NA
clone size: NA

CDR3 protein: CASSFSGTSGTEQFF
CDR3 DNA: TGTGCCAGTAGTTTCTCCGGGACTAGCGGGACTGAGCAGTTCTTC
J gene: TRBJ2-1
V gene: TRBV19
D gene: TRBD2
clone size: NA

CDR3 protein: CASSLASGELGEAFF
CDR3 DNA: TGTGCCAGCAGCTTAGCGTCGGGGGAGCTCGGTGAAGCTTTCTTT
J gene: TRBJ1-1
V gene: TRBV7-9
D gene: NA
clone size: NA

CDR3 protein: CSVKVQAAKNEKLFF
CDR3 DNA: TGCAGCGTTAAGGTACAGGCCGCGAAAAATGAAAAACTGTTTTTT
J gene: TRBJ1-4
V gene: TRBV29-1
D gene: NA
clone size: NA

CDR3 protein: CSALGLAGVENTGELFF
CDR3 DNA: TGCAGCGCCCTGGGACTAGCGGGAGTCGAGAACACCGGGGAGCTGTTTTTT
J gene: TRBJ2-2
V gene: TRBV29-1
D gene: TRBD2
clone size: NA

CDR3 protein: CASSQEEQGVYEQYF
CDR3 DNA: TGCGCCAGCAGCCAAGAGGAACAGGGGGTCTACGAGCAGTACTTC
J gene: TRBJ2-7
V gene: TRBV4-1
D gene: TRBD1
clone size: many

CDR3 protein: CASSRQAGAAEQFF
CDR3 DNA: TGTGCCAGCAGCCGCCAGGCAGGAGCGGCCGAGCAGTTCTTC
J gene: TRBJ2-1
V gene: TRBV3-1/TRBV3-2
D gene: NA
clone size: NA

CDR3 protein: CASSTGQGIGELFF
CDR3 DNA: TGTGCCAGCAGCACTGGACAGGGAATCGGGGAGCTGTTTTTT
J gene: TRBJ2-2
V gene: TRBV7-6
D gene: TRBD1
clone size: once

CDR3 protein: CASRKSSSPLHF
CDR3 DNA: TGTGCCAGTAGAAAGTCGAGTTCACCCCTCCACTTT
J gene: TRBJ1-6
V gene: TRBV19
D gene: NA
clone size: NA

CDR3 protein: CASSLTFTSGSSYNEQFF
CDR3 DNA: TGTGCCAGCAGCTTAACGTTTACTAGCGGGAGCTCCTACAATGAGCAGTTCTTC
J gene: TRBJ2-1
V gene: TRBV7-3
D gene: TRBD2
clone size: NA

CDR3 protein: CASSFSGTGHNEQFF
CDR3 DNA: TGTGCCAGCAGCTTCTCCGGGACAGGGCACAATGAGCAGTTCTTC
J gene: TRBJ2-1
V gene: TRBV28
D gene: TRBD1
clone size: NA

CDR3 protein: CASSQSTGEDTQYF
CDR3 DNA: TGTGCCAGCAGTCAGAGCACAGGGGAAGATACGCAGTATTTT
J gene: TRBJ2-3
V gene: TRBV27
D gene: TRBD1
clone size: NA

CDR3 protein: CASSLGPDIQYF
CDR3 DNA: TGTGCCAGCAGTCTGGGGCCGGACATTCAGTACTTC
J gene: TRBJ2-4
V gene: TRBV7-8
D gene: NA
clone size: NA